A single sample is the source of the 27 T cell receptor beta chains below, sequenced in a study of cytomegalovirus exposure and HLA in healthy donors. It was with 60 Vbeta and 13 Jbeta primers that the PCR ran. Clones were sequenced by immunoSEQ multiplex PCR, and TCRdb holds only the in-frame ones, with some missing. The sample consists of some 150,000 clones, roughly 74% of them appearing once. The sample consisted of PBMCs. The receptors shown here come from a man between 18 and 35 years old in good health and CMV-seronegative.

The chain couples TRBV10-1 to TRBJ1-2; 7 bases are a match to TRBD1. CDR3 length equals 13 residues. With 4 bases clipped from V and 8 bases from J, the junction kept 7 bases outside the gene matches. Germline CDR1 is WNHNN and CDR2 is SYGVQD (reference sequence). The CDR3 region is CASSGQGKIGYTF. The CDR3 nucleotides read TGCGCCAGCAGTGGACAGGGTAAAATCGGCTACACCTTC.

In DNA form, the CDR3 reads TGTGCCAGCAGCCTCGAGTCTTGGAGGGGTCTACGAGAGCAGTACTTC. Its protein product is CASSLESWRGLREQYF. This chain joins TRBV5-6 and TRBJ2-7, with D tentatively TRBD2 (6 bases). Germline-derived CDR1 and CDR2 are SGHDT and YYEEEE. Trimming took 4 bases from V and 7 from J, leaving 24 bases between them. The CDR3 runs to 16 residues. Supplemented by reference TRBV5-6 and TRBJ2-7, the full variable domain reads DAGVTQSPTHLIKTRGQQVTLRCSPKSGHDTVSWYQQALGQGPQFIFQYYEEEERQRGNFPDRFSGHQFPNYSSELNVNALLLGDSALYLCASSLESWRGLREQYFGPGTRLTVT.

J is TRBJ1-1 and V is TRBV13, with D perhaps matching TRBD1 (5 bases). This CDR3 has 15 amino acids. V dropped 6 bases and J dropped 4 bases, with 18 bases sitting between them. The germline CDR1 and CDR2 sequences are PRHDT and FYEKMQ (reference sequence). The CDR3 spells CASSPRGGKTTEAFF. The CDR3 coding sequence is TGTGCCAGCAGTCCCCGGGGGGGGAAAACCACTGAAGCTTTCTTT. Complete variable domain (other parts from reference TRBV13 and TRBJ1-1): AAGVIQSPRHLIKEKRETATLKCYPIPRHDTVYWYQQGPGQDPQFLISFYEKMQSDKGSIPDRFSAQQFSDYHSELNMSSLELGDSALYFCASSPRGGKTTEAFFGQGTRLTVV.

V gene TRBV25-1 combines with J gene TRBJ1-1, with D maybe TRBD1 (6 bases). The V end lost 1 base, the J end lost 1 base, and 10 bases lay between the germline ends. CDR1 and CDR2 from the germline V gene are MGHDK and SYGVNS. CDR3 length equals 15 residues. The CDR3: CASSESARGNTEAFF. The CDR3 nucleotides are TGTGCCAGCAGTGAATCGGCCAGGGGGAACACTGAAGCTTTCTTT.

The chain uses TRBV29-1 and TRBJ1-2; weak D call: TRBD1 (6 bases). V was pared by 7 bases and J by 4 bases, with 10 bases between. Germline V gives CDR1 SQVTM, CDR2 ANQGSEA. The CDR3 is 11 residues long. CDR3: CSDGTTYGYTF. The CDR3 bases are TGCAGCGACGGGACAACCTATGGCTACACCTTC.

The gene calls are TRBV30 and TRBJ2-7; a weak D match, TRBD1 (6 bases). From germline, CDR1 is GTSNPN and CDR2 SVGIG (reference sequence). Trimming left V 0 bases short and J 2 bases short, with 8 bases between. This CDR3 comprises 13 residues. The DNA of the CDR3 is TGTGCCTGGAGTGTAGGGGGTACCTACGAGCAGTACTTC. Translated: CAWSVGGTYEQYF.

The chain has TRBV5-1 and TRBJ2-7; D possibly corresponds to TRBD1 (5 bases). V was cut by 3 bases and J by 2 bases, with 24 bases left in between. This CDR3 is 18 amino acids long. CDR1 is SGHRS, CDR2 YFSETQ, per germline. CDR3 region: CASSYPSGKAGRTYEQYV. The CDR3 DNA follows: TGCGCCAGCAGCTATCCCTCAGGGAAGGCAGGCCGTACCTACGAGCAGTACGTC.

Regarding this clone: At one end, the junction sequence differs from germline, possibly due to a read error. V and J are TRBV7-9 and TRBJ2-4, with D possibly being TRBD1 (6 bases). Germline V gene lookup returns CDR1 SEHNR and CDR2 FQNEAQ (reference sequence). CDR3 length: 15 amino acids. Here the CDR3 DNA reads TGTGCCAGCGAAGAGAGGGACATCGACAAAAACAGTCAGTACTTC. This gives the protein CASEERDIDKNSQYF.

The rearrangement links TRBV19 to TRBJ1-1; TRBD1 aligns across 7 bases. With 8 bases clipped from V and 0 bases from J, the junction kept 6 bases outside the gene matches. The CDR3 has 14 amino acids. Germline CDR1 and CDR2: LNHDA and SQIVND (reference sequence). In nucleotides, the CDR3 is TGTGCCAGTGAGGACAGGCAGGTGAACACTGAAGCTTTCTTT. It yields the protein CASEDRQVNTEAFF.

This chain uses TRBV4-3 with TRBJ2-7; a weak D match, TRBD1 (6 bases). This CDR3 contains 17 residues. V was pared by 5 bases and J by 2 bases, with 22 bases between. Germline CDR1 is LGHNA and CDR2 is YSLEER. The CDR3 is CASSFNIAAAGAYEQYF. The CDR3 coding sequence is TGCGCCAGCAGCTTTAATATTGCAGCAGCAGGGGCCTACGAGCAGTACTTC.

This clone was found once. The chain combines TRBV6-5 with TRBJ2-5, with TRBD2 matching over 9 bases. CDR1 is MNHEY, CDR2 SVGAGI, per germline. The CDR3 runs to 15 residues. V lost 1 base, J lost 4 bases, and 4 bases stayed unmatched. CDR3: CASSYWAGGRETQYF. As DNA, the CDR3 is TGTGCCAGCAGTTACTGGGCGGGGGGGCGAGAGACCCAGTACTTC.

This clone was observed a single time. The CDR3 nucleotides are TGTGCCCGCTCAGGGGTGTATGGCTACACCTTC. It yields the protein CARSGVYGYTF. The genes are TRBV2 and TRBJ1-2; D possibly corresponds to TRBD1 (6 bases). With 11 bases removed from V and 5 bases from J, the gap between germline ends came to 12 bases. The CDR3 is 11 amino acids. Germline values: CDR1 SNHLY, CDR2 FYNNEI. The full variable domain, completed using reference TRBV2 and TRBJ1-2, is EPEVTQTPSHQVTQMGQEVILRCVPISNHLYFYWYRQILGQKVEFLVSFYNNEISEKSEIFDDQFSVERPDGSNFTLKIRSTKLEDSAMYFCARSGVYGYTFGSGTRLTVV.

The CDR3 reads CVGKNTEAFF. CDR3 bases: TGTGTCGGGAAGAACACTGAAGCTTTCTTT. The chain recombines TRBV27 with TRBJ1-1; D remains ambiguous. The length of the CDR3 is 10 residues. Germline V lookup: CDR1 MNHEY, CDR2 SMNVEV (reference sequence).

The J gene is TRBJ2-3, the V gene TRBV25-1, with D possibly TRBD2 on 5 matching bases. Deletions cut 4 bases from V and 8 bases from J, with 13 bases between. The V gene's germline CDR1 is MGHDK and CDR2 SYGVNS. CDR3 size: 13 residues. The CDR3 loop reads CASSGTDAGTQYF. Written as DNA, the CDR3 is TGTGCCAGCAGTGGCACTGACGCGGGTACGCAGTATTTT.

The gene calls are TRBV27 and TRBJ2-5, with 14 bases fitting TRBD2. Losses at the gene ends were 4 bases for V and 10 bases for J; bases not matched to a gene: 8. This CDR3 has 15 amino acids. The germline gives CDR1 MNHEY, CDR2 SMNVEV (reference sequence). CDR3 in amino acids: CASSSKTSGGAGQYF. The CDR3 region has the DNA TGTGCCAGCAGTTCTAAGACTAGCGGGGGGGCAGGCCAGTACTTC.

The chain couples TRBV19 to TRBJ2-1; possible D gene TRBD1, 6 bases. V was cut by 5 bases and J by 10 bases, with 12 bases left in between. There are 12 residues in the CDR3. Germline loops: CDR1 LNHDA, CDR2 SQIVND (reference sequence). The CDR3 sequence is CASSQLDREQFF. The CDR3 nucleotides are TGTGCCAGTAGTCAGCTGGACAGAGAGCAGTTCTTC.

The chain combines TRBV2 with TRBJ2-1; a weak D match, TRBD2 (7 bases). Germline V CDR1 and CDR2: SNHLY, FYNNEI. V lost 1 base and J lost 6, with 13 bases in between. The CDR3 extends over 15 amino acids. The chain's CDR3 is CASSEVTRGGNEQFF. CDR3 nucleotide sequence: TGTGCCAGCAGTGAAGTCACTAGGGGGGGCAATGAGCAGTTCTTC.

V and J are TRBV9 and TRBJ2-1, with 10 bases lining up with TRBD1. The V gene end was trimmed by 4 bases and the J gene end by 6 bases; junction bases not matched to a gene: 7. Germline CDR1 and CDR2: SGDLS and YYNGEE. The length of the CDR3 is 15 residues. As DNA, the CDR3 is TGTGCCAGCAGCCCTAGAAGGACAGGGGGCAATGAGCAGTTCTTC. This sequence encodes CASSPRRTGGNEQFF.

This clone appeared once. The chain is built from TRBV4-1 and TRBJ2-4; TRBD2 agrees at 15 bases. Germline V gives CDR1 MGHRA, CDR2 YSYEKL. Trimming took 4 bases from V and 0 from J; bases not matched to a gene: 4. The CDR3 covers 18 residues. Here the CDR3 reads CASSPGLAGGLAKNIQYF. Written as DNA, the CDR3 is TGCGCCAGCAGCCCGGGACTAGCGGGGGGCCTAGCCAAAAACATTCAGTACTTC.

The chain carries TRBV28 and TRBJ2-7, with TRBD1 identical over 9 bases. The V and J ends lost 6 bases and 2 bases, in that order; junction bases with no gene match: 11. The CDR3 runs to 16 residues. CDR1 is MDHEN, CDR2 SYDVKM, per germline. In nucleotides, the CDR3 is TGTGCCAGCAGACCCACCTGGGACAGGGACACCTACGAGCAGTACGTC. Its protein product is CASRPTWDRDTYEQYV.

The chain uses TRBV7-2 and TRBJ2-5; 9 nucleotides line up with TRBD2. J gave up 4 bases and V 6 bases, and 3 bases lay outside the gene matches. Germline V gene sequence: CDR1 SGHTA, CDR2 FQGNSA. There are 13 residues in the CDR3. This chain's CDR3 is CASRGGGAETQYF. The CDR3 DNA reads TGTGCCAGCAGGGGCGGGGGGGCAGAGACCCAGTACTTC.

This rearrangement joins TRBV6-6 to TRBJ1-3, with D uncertain. The CDR3 is 15 residues long. Germline-derived CDR1 and CDR2 are MNHNY and SVGAGI (reference sequence). V dropped 0 bases and J dropped 4 bases, with 10 bases sitting between them. The CDR3 coding sequence is TGTGCCAGCAGTTACTCGAGAGTGACAGGAAACACCATATATTTT. Protein: CASSYSRVTGNTIYF.

The gene calls are TRBV28 and TRBJ2-5; D is perhaps TRBD1 (5 bases). Germline V gene lookup returns CDR1 MDHEN and CDR2 SYDVKM. This CDR3 region has 13 residues. Trimming left V 6 bases short and J 2 bases short, with 10 bases between. The chain's CDR3 is CASRLGPQETQYF. CDR3 bases: TGTGCCAGCAGACTGGGGCCTCAAGAGACCCAGTACTTC.

The genes are TRBV7-2 and TRBJ1-2, with TRBD1 matching 7 bases. J was trimmed by 4 bases and V by 5 bases; bases with no gene match: 4. Germline CDR1 is SGHTA and CDR2 is FQGNSA. This CDR3 is built from 13 residues. As DNA, the CDR3 is TGTGCCAGCAGCCCGACAGGGAGCTATGGCTACACCTTC. Its protein product is CASSPTGSYGYTF.

The chain carries TRBV11-2 and TRBJ2-3, with TRBD2 matching over 8 bases. The CDR3 is 17 residues long. V trimming: 5 bases; J trimming: 2 bases; junction bases outside the gene matches: 12. Germline CDR1 SGHAT, CDR2 FQNNGV. Here the CDR3 DNA reads TGTGCCAGCAGCCCCCTTCCCCTAGCGGGTAACACAGATACGCAGTATTTT. The encoded protein is CASSPLPLAGNTDTQYF.

About this clone itself: One end of the junction varies from germline; a read error may be responsible. The chain carries TRBV6-5 and TRBJ2-6, with D possibly matching TRBD1 (6 bases). From germline, CDR1 is MNHEY and CDR2 SVGAGI. The CDR3 is 15 amino acids. DNA of the CDR3: TGTGCCAGCCGACAGGTTGACTCTGGGGCCAACGGCCTGACTTTC. Protein sequence: CASRQVDSGANGLTF.

This clone was counted a few times. The J gene is TRBJ2-3, the V gene TRBV5-6; no clear D. The germline V gene has CDR1 SGHDT and CDR2 YYEEEE. Trimming shortened V by 3 bases and J by 0 bases, and 11 bases separated the two germline ends. The CDR3 spans 15 residues. The CDR3 region has the DNA TGTGCCAGCAGCTGGAACGCGAGGAGCACAGATACGCAGTATTTT. Protein: CASSWNARSTDTQYF.